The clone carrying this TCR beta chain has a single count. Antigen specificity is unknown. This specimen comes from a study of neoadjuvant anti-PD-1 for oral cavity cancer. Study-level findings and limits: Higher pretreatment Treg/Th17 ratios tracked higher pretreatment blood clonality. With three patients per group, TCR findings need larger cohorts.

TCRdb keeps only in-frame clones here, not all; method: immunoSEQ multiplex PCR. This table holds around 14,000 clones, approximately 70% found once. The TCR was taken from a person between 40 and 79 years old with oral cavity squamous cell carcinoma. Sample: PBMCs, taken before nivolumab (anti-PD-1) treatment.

This chain's CDR3 is CASLTSRVNEQFF. For the CDR3, the DNA is TGTGCCAGCCTAACTAGTCGAGTTAATGAGCAGTTCTTC. V and J are TRBV7-8 and TRBJ2-1; D might be TRBD2 (5 bases). The CDR3 totals 13 residues. Between the trimmed V and J ends, which lost 8 bases and 7 bases, there was a span of 15 bases. Germline assignment: CDR1 SGHVS and CDR2 FQNEAQ.